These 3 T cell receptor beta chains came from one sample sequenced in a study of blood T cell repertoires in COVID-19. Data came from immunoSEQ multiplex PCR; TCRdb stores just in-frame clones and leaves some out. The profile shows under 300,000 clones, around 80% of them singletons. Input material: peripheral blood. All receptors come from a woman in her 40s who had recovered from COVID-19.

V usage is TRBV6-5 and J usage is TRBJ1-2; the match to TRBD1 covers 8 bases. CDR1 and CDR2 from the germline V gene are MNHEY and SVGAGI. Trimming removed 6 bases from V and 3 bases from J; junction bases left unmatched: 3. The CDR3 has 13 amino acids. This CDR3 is CASRQQGDYGYTF. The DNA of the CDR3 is TGTGCCAGCAGGCAACAGGGGGACTATGGCTACACCTTC.

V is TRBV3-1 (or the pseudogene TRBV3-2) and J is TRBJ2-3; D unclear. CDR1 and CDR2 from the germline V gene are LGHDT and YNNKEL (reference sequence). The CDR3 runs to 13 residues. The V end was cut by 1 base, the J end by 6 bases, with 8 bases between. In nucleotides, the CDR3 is TGTGCCAGCAGCCAAGCGGTCTGGGATACGCAGTATTTT. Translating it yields CASSQAVWDTQYF.

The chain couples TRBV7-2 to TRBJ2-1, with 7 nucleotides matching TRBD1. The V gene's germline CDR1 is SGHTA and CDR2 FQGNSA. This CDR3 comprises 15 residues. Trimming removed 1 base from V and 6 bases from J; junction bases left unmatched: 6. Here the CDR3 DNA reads TGTGCCAGCAGCTTAGAAACAGGGGCGGGCAATGAGCAGTTCTTC. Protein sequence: CASSLETGAGNEQFF. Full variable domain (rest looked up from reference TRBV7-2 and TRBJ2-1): GAGVSQSPSNKVTEKGKDVELRCDPISGHTALYWYRQSLGQGLEFLIYFQGNSAPDKSGLPSDRFSAERTGGSVSTLTIQRTQQEDSAVYLCASSLETGAGNEQFFGPGTRLTVL.